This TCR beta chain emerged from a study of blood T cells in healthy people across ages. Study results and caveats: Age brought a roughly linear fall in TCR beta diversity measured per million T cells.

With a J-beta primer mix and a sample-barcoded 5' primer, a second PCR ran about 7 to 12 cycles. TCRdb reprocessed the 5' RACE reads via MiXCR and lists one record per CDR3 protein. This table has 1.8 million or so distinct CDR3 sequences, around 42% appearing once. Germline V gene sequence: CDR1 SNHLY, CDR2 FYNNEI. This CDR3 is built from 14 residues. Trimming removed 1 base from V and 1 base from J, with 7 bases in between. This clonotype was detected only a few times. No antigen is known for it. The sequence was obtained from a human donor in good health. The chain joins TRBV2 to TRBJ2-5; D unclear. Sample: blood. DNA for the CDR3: TGTGCCAGCAGTGAAGGGGCCAGCCAAGAGACCCAGTACTTC. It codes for CASSEGASQETQYF.